Sequencing of this T cell receptor beta chain was carried out in a study of blood T cell repertoires in COVID-19 (TCRdb year 2020). As for the study more broadly: The collaborator samples originated in the United States, Italy and Spain and spanned the acute and convalescent phases of COVID-19. The material from the prospective study consisted of cDNA or gDNA derived from T cells, B-cell-depleted T cells, or PBMCs. Deeply sampled blood TCRbeta repertoires from subjects exposed to, actively infected with, or recovered from COVID-19 were included in the dataset. A freely available public database, intended as a resource for researchers studying the immune response to SARS-CoV-2, is where the repertoires were released. Samples were obtained from the ongoing ImmuneRACE study (first 160 participants) and from about 1,300 subjects provided by 6 global collaborators. The sample metadata nearly always contained a de-identified subject ID, COVID-19 status, age in years and sex. Where available, HLA class I and class II types were obtained from metadata supplied by the sample provider rather than from assay-based typing.

Note on this clone: The specificity of this receptor is unknown. No qualities accompany the bases; no much larger clone lies one base away.

TCRbeta CDR3 regions were amplified from genomic DNA using the immunoSEQ Assay, a bias-controlled multiplex PCR. The study's processing was this. The number of nucleated cells in each sample was estimated from the amplification of reference gene primers within the assay. To quantify the absolute abundance of each unique TCRbeta CDR3 rearrangement, sequence reads were collapsed and filtered. For each sample, productive Simpson clonality was calculated as the square root of Simpson's diversity index over productive rearrangements. TCRdb re-hosts the immuneACCESS table, in-frame sequences only. Its copies lack some clones; in the studies checked, an unresolved V gene accounts for under half of them, and the cause for the rest is not known. V and J calls and clone size are given by that table; D and trimming were obtained from the DNA. Counted in this sample were about 260,000 clones; about nine tenths of them appeared once. The ten largest clones add up to approximately 4% of the sample.

Its CDR3 holds 15 amino acids, cysteine through phenylalanine. Kept here is only the CDR3 DNA, which spans 45 bases and is read in frame from base 1. Taken from the germline V gene, the CDR1 and CDR2 loops are SGDLS and YYNGEE. Cut back by 4 bases and 4 bases, the V and J ends lie 17 bases apart. Collaborating institutions collected whole blood in K2EDTA tubes following their own protocols. Collaborator samples were shipped for TCRbeta analysis as frozen whole blood, isolated PBMCs, or DNA extracted from either sample type. Results the study describes overall, beyond this receptor: Clinical and demographic metadata were provided uncurated, with the amount varying by source and participant.

The specimen was peripheral blood. The TCR was taken from a woman aged 40 to 50 with acute or convalescent COVID-19. The sequence links TRBV9 to TRBJ1-1, and TRBD1 may be the D gene, going by 5 matching bases. CDR3 loop: CASSPHGGRGTEAFF. The DNA sequence follows: TGTGCCAGCAGCCCGCACGGGGGTCGAGGCACTGAAGCTTTCTTT.